Presented here are 28 T cell receptor beta chains from one specimen sequenced in a study of T cells after yellow fever vaccination. TCRdb ran MiXCR on the 5' RACE reads and lists one entry per CDR3 protein. The sample lists a few hundred thousand distinct CDR3 sequences; around 20% were seen once. The sequencing here drew on PBMCs, taken before the yellow fever booster vaccination. The origin of the receptors is a man between 18 and 35 years old who received the YFV17D yellow fever vaccine.

This clonotype was counted ten times or more. V usage is TRBV29-1 and J usage is TRBJ1-2; D call uncertain. Germline loops: CDR1 SQVTM, CDR2 ANQGSEA. There are 11 residues in the CDR3. Trimming took off 4 bases at V and 2 bases at J, with 5 bases between the two ends. The CDR3 DNA follows: TGCAGCGTTGGACTGAACTATGGCTACACCTTC. This gives the protein CSVGLNYGYTF.

V and J are TRBV19 and TRBJ2-6, with D hard to call. This CDR3 has 14 amino acids. Germline values: CDR1 LNHDA, CDR2 SQIVND (reference sequence). The V end lost 6 bases, the J end lost 0 bases, and 6 bases lay between the germline ends. The CDR3: CASRVPSGANVLTF. In DNA, the CDR3 is TGTGCCAGTAGAGTACCCTCTGGGGCCAACGTCCTGACTTTC. The entire variable domain, with the rest obtained from reference TRBV19 and TRBJ2-6, is as follows: DGGITQSPKYLFRKEGQNVTLSCEQNLNHDAMYWYRQDPGQGLRLIYYSQIVNDFQKGDIAEGYSVSREKKESFPLTVTSAQKNPTAFYLCASRVPSGANVLTFGAGSRLTVL.

The chain couples TRBV7-9 to TRBJ2-3, with 10 bases aligning to TRBD2. J was trimmed by 2 bases and V by 2 bases; bases with no gene match: 1. The CDR3 extends over 15 amino acids. Germline-derived CDR1 and CDR2 are SEHNR and FQNEAQ (reference sequence). CDR3 bases: TGTGCCAGCAGCTTAAGCGGGGGGGTCACAGATACGCAGTATTTT. Its protein is CASSLSGGVTDTQYF.

The table lists this clonotype with a few counts. CDR3 nucleotides: TGTGCCAGCAGCTTCGGGACTAGCGGCTACCAGACCCAGTACTTC. This codes for CASSFGTSGYQTQYF. The J gene is TRBJ2-5, the V gene TRBV7-2, with 11 bases matching TRBD2. Germline trimming cut 3 bases from V and 6 bases from J; bases unmatched to any gene: 6. Germline V lookup: CDR1 SGHTA, CDR2 FQGNSA. The CDR3 consists of 15 residues. The full variable domain, rest sourced from reference TRBV7-2 and TRBJ2-5, is GAGVSQSPSNKVTEKGKDVELRCDPISGHTALYWYRQSLGQGLEFLIYFQGNSAPDKSGLPSDRFSAERTGGSVSTLTIQRTQQEDSAVYLCASSFGTSGYQTQYFGPGTRLLVL.

V gene TRBV27 combines with J gene TRBJ2-3; tentatively, D is TRBD1 (6 bases). Trimming cost V 4 bases and J 11 bases, with 13 bases left between them. Germline CDR1 MNHEY, CDR2 SMNVEV (reference sequence). The CDR3 is 12 residues long. CDR3 sequence (DNA): TGTGCCAGCAGTTCGACCGACAGGCGGCAGTATTTT. Amino acid sequence: CASSSTDRRQYF.

This clonotype has only a few counts. The chain employs TRBV20-1 and TRBJ2-3; maybe TRBD2 (6 bases). This CDR3 has 12 amino acids. The germline V and J ends were trimmed by 7 bases and 3 bases, with 11 bases remaining between them. The germline CDR1 and CDR2 sequences are DFQATT and SNEGSKA (reference sequence). The CDR3 here is CSGLGGTDTQYF. In nucleotides, the CDR3 is TGCAGTGGGCTAGGAGGGACAGATACGCAGTATTTT.

This clonotype occurred a few times. The rearrangement links TRBV6-2 or TRBV6-3 to TRBJ2-3; TRBD1 aligns across 7 bases. CDR3 length: 14 residues. V lost 8 bases, J lost 0 bases, and 5 bases stayed unmatched. Germline assignment: CDR1 MNHEY and CDR2 SVGEGT. For the CDR3, the DNA is TGTGCCAGCTCGACAGGGCTAAGCACAGATACGCAGTATTTT. Protein product: CASSTGLSTDTQYF.

V is TRBV10-1 and J is TRBJ1-1; no definite D call. Germline values: CDR1 WNHNN, CDR2 SYGVQD (reference sequence). This CDR3 comprises 13 residues. Trimming shortened V by 8 bases and J by 6 bases, and 16 bases separated the two germline ends. The chain's CDR3 is CASRLSLLAEAFF. DNA of the CDR3: TGCGCCAGCCGGCTAAGCCTCCTCGCTGAAGCTTTCTTT.

This clonotype has more than one count but fewer than ten. The chain is built from TRBV7-2 and TRBJ1-6; D is undetermined. This CDR3 has 13 residues. The germline V and J ends were trimmed by 1 base and 7 bases, with 5 bases remaining between them. Looked up from germline, CDR1 is SGHTA and CDR2 is FQGNSA. The CDR3 sequence is CASSLVLNSPLHF. The CDR3 region has the DNA TGTGCCAGCAGCTTAGTTCTCAATTCACCCCTCCACTTT.

This clonotype was picked up a small number of times. This chain connects TRBV4-2 to TRBJ1-4; D unresolved. V shed 5 bases and J shed 8 bases, with 15 bases lying between them. CDR1 LGHNA and CDR2 YNFKEQ come from the germline V gene. The CDR3 sequence is 14 residues long. In DNA form, the CDR3 reads TGTGCCAGCAGCGCCGGTGAGGTTAAGGAAAAACTGTTTTTT. It translates to CASSAGEVKEKLFF.

The V gene is TRBV7-2, the J gene TRBJ2-3, with 10 bases that match TRBD2. Germline CDR1 SGHTA, CDR2 FQGNSA. This CDR3 has 16 residues. V trimming: 3 bases; J trimming: 3 bases; junction bases outside the gene matches: 6. The CDR3 reads CASSLRAGGQTDTQYF. CDR3 in DNA: TGTGCCAGCAGCTTGAGAGCGGGGGGGCAGACAGATACGCAGTATTTT.

V gene TRBV9 combines with J gene TRBJ2-5; TRBD2 matches 9 bases. This CDR3 is 14 amino acids long. V shed 7 bases, J shed 4 bases, and the junction held 8 bases outside the gene matches. Germline values: CDR1 SGDLS, CDR2 YYNGEE. The CDR3 sequence: CASAKGLAPETQYF. CDR3 coding DNA: TGTGCCAGCGCCAAGGGACTAGCCCCAGAGACCCAGTACTTC.

The chain is built from TRBV7-2 and TRBJ2-7; D is possibly TRBD2 (5 bases). The CDR3 loop spans 17 amino acids. Germline V gives CDR1 SGHTA, CDR2 FQGNSA. V dropped 3 bases and J dropped 8 bases, with 26 bases sitting between them. CDR3: CASSFGKLGAGAPQQYF. The DNA for the CDR3 is TGTGCCAGCAGCTTCGGAAAACTAGGCGCCGGTGCGCCTCAGCAGTACTTC.

J is TRBJ2-3 and V is TRBV25-1, with 13 bases that match TRBD2. Germline V gene sequence: CDR1 MGHDK, CDR2 SYGVNS. Germline trimming cut 4 bases from V and 5 bases from J; bases unmatched to any gene: 9. This CDR3 region has 17 residues. DNA for the CDR3: TGTGCCAGCAGTGCCCGGACTAGCGGGGGTGTGGGAGATACGCAGTATTTT. It is translated as CASSARTSGGVGDTQYF.

This clonotype turned up a few times. The chain recombines TRBV15 with TRBJ2-3; TRBD2 might be the D (6 bases). This CDR3 is 14 amino acids long. V lost 4 bases to trimming and J lost 2 bases, with 10 bases between them. Germline V gene lookup returns CDR1 LNHNV and CDR2 YYDKDF (reference sequence). CDR3 bases: TGTGCCACCAGCACAACGGGGGTCACAGATACGCAGTATTTT. Its protein product is CATSTTGVTDTQYF. Filled out from reference TRBV15 and TRBJ2-3, the complete variable domain reads DAMVIQNPRYQVTQFGKPVTLSCSQTLNHNVMYWYQQKSSQAPKLLFHYYDKDFNNEADTPDNFQSRRPNTSFCFLDIRSPGLGDTAMYLCATSTTGVTDTQYFGPGTRLTVL.

The chain combines TRBV9 with TRBJ1-1, with no clear D. Germline lookup yields CDR1 SGDLS and CDR2 YYNGEE. The CDR3 has 15 residues. Trimming took 0 bases from V and 1 from J, leaving 10 bases between them. CDR3 region: CASSVARTGNTEAFF. CDR3 in DNA: TGTGCCAGCAGCGTAGCGCGGACCGGGAACACTGAAGCTTTCTTT.

This clonotype has only a few counts. The CDR3: CASSLGAQGPNTGELFF. The CDR3 region has the DNA TGCGCCAGCAGCTTGGGGGCCCAGGGTCCAAACACCGGGGAGCTGTTTTTT. The chain links TRBV5-1 to TRBJ2-2; perhaps TRBD1 as D (5 bases). Germline values: CDR1 SGHRS, CDR2 YFSETQ. This CDR3 is 17 amino acids long. Deletions cut 0 bases from V and 2 bases from J, with 14 bases between.

With regard to this clonotype: Compared with germline, one end of the junction differs, possibly owing to a read error. The rearrangement joins TRBV9 to TRBJ2-1, with no clear D. The CDR3 sequence is 12 residues long. CDR1 is SGDLS and CDR2 is YYNGEE in the germline V gene. The chain's CDR3 is CASSVVPNEQSF. The CDR3 region has the DNA TGTGCCAGCAGCGTAGTCCCCAATGAGCAGTCCTTC.

The chain links TRBV4-1 to TRBJ1-6, with D possibly matching TRBD1 (6 bases). Deletions cut 0 bases from V and 9 bases from J, with 9 bases between. This CDR3 has 14 residues. Germline loops: CDR1 MGHRA, CDR2 YSYEKL. The CDR3: CASSQEQGGSPLHF. CDR3 sequence (DNA): TGCGCCAGCAGCCAAGAACAGGGTGGTTCACCCCTCCACTTT.

The chain employs TRBV9 and TRBJ2-3; D is perhaps TRBD2 (5 bases). V gave up 0 bases and J gave up 2 bases, with 16 bases separating them. The CDR3 runs to 17 residues. Looked up from germline, CDR1 is SGDLS and CDR2 is YYNGEE. The CDR3 spells CASSVGVGDSTTDTQYF. In DNA, the CDR3 is TGTGCCAGCAGCGTAGGGGTGGGAGACTCTACCACAGATACGCAGTATTTT.

The chain has TRBV9 and TRBJ1-1; D perhaps matches TRBD1 (5 bases). This CDR3 is 12 amino acids long. CDR1 is SGDLS, CDR2 YYNGEE, per germline. V was shortened by 2 bases and J by 10 bases, with 12 bases between the two germline ends. As DNA, the CDR3 is TGTGCCAGCAGCGTCGTGGGGGGGACAGCTTTCTTT. Protein: CASSVVGGTAFF.

At least ten counts were recorded for this clonotype. The chain uses TRBV7-2 and TRBJ2-1; unclear D gene. This CDR3 spans 13 amino acids. Germline CDR1 and CDR2: SGHTA and FQGNSA. Trimming left V 1 base short and J 9 bases short, with 10 bases between. Here the CDR3 reads CASSLVGDSEQFF. The CDR3, as DNA: TGTGCCAGCAGCTTAGTCGGCGATAGTGAGCAGTTCTTC.

The count of this clonotype is one. The chain links TRBV6-5 to TRBJ2-7, with D possibly matching TRBD1 (6 bases). Trimming pared 5 bases from V and 5 bases from J, leaving 10 bases between. This CDR3 region has 12 residues. CDR1 MNHEY and CDR2 SVGAGI come from the germline V gene. DNA for the CDR3: TGTGCCAGCAGTAACAGGGCCAACGAGCAGTACTTC. Encoded protein: CASSNRANEQYF.

For the CDR3, the DNA is TGTGCCAGCAGCCAAGACCCGGAATTGGGGGGCTACACCTTC. Its translation: CASSQDPELGGYTF. This sequence joins TRBV14 and TRBJ1-2; D uncertain. The CDR3 length is 14 residues. Germline assignment: CDR1 SGHDN and CDR2 FVKESK. V was trimmed by 0 bases and J by 8 bases, leaving 13 bases between them.

The chain links TRBV5-5 to TRBJ2-5, with D unresolved. Trimming shortened V by 4 bases and J by 2 bases, and 18 bases separated the two germline ends. CDR1 is SGHKS and CDR2 is YYEKEE in the germline V gene (reference sequence). The CDR3 covers 16 residues. In DNA form, the CDR3 reads TGTGCCAGCAGCGGCGTGGTGCTGGGTACTCAAGAGACCCAGTACTTC. This encodes CASSGVVLGTQETQYF. Together with reference TRBV5-5 and TRBJ2-5, the CDR3 gives the full variable domain: DAGVTQSPTHLIKTRGQQVTLRCSPISGHKSVSWYQQVLGQGPQFIFQYYEKEERGRGNFPDRFSARQFPNYSSELNVNALLLGDSALYLCASSGVVLGTQETQYFGPGTRLLVL.

This clonotype was observed at least ten times. The genes are TRBV20-1 and TRBJ2-3; D may be TRBD1 or TRBD2 (5 bases each). This CDR3 is 16 amino acids long. The V end was cut by 7 bases, the J end by 1 base, with 21 bases between. Germline V CDR1 and CDR2: DFQATT, SNEGSKA (reference sequence). The CDR3 here is CSVRRWRQGGTDTQYF. CDR3 nucleotides: TGCAGTGTTCGGCGTTGGAGGCAGGGCGGCACAGATACGCAGTATTTT.

V and J are TRBV2 and TRBJ2-5; D remains unclear. Germline assignment: CDR1 SNHLY and CDR2 FYNNEI. There are 14 residues in the CDR3. The V end lost 6 bases, the J end lost 1 base, and 12 bases lay between the germline ends. The chain's CDR3 is CASRPTSSQETQYF. The DNA of the CDR3 is TGTGCCAGCAGGCCGACCAGCTCCCAAGAGACCCAGTACTTC.

This clonotype was observed a single time. The CDR3 nucleotides read TGTGCCTGGCTCTCCGGCACAGATACGCAGTATTTT. The encoded protein is CAWLSGTDTQYF. The chain uses TRBV30 and TRBJ2-3; no definite D call. Trimming pared 5 bases from V and 1 base from J, leaving 7 bases between. The germline V gene has CDR1 GTSNPN and CDR2 SVGIG (reference sequence). The CDR3 sequence is 12 residues long.